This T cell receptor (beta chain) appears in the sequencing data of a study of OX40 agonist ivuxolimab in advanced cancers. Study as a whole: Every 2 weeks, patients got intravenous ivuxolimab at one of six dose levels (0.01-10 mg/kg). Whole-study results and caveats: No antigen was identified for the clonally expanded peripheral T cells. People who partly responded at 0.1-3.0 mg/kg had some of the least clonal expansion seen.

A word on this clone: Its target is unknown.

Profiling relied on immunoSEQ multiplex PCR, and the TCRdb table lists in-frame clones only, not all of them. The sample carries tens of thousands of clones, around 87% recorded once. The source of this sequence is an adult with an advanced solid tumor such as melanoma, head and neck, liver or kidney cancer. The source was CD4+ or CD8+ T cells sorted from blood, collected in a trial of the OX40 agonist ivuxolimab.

The chain's CDR3 is CASSLFREGTEQFF. As DNA, the CDR3 is TGTGCCAGCAGTTTGTTTCGGGAAGGGACGGAGCAGTTCTTC. This chain links TRBV28 with TRBJ2-1; D may match TRBD1 or TRBD2 (5 bases each). Trimming stripped 3 bases from V and 10 bases from J, with 16 bases between. CDR1 is MDHEN, CDR2 SYDVKM, per germline. The CDR3 totals 14 residues.